Below are 24 T cell receptor beta chains sequenced from a single sample in a study of Tregs in tolerant kidney transplant recipients (dated 2019 in TCRdb). Per the publication, the time point label means: blood sample drawn before combined kidney and bone marrow transplant. The library came from the immunoSEQ multiplex PCR assay. TCRdb's version of the immuneACCESS table is confined to in-frame rearrangements and falls short of the full clone set. An unresolved V gene accounts for under half of the shortfall where checked; the remainder is of unknown origin. Here the sample has approximately 75,000 clones; more than 85% occur a single time. Around 0.32% of the sample comes from the top ten. The source was Tregs from blood, collected before the transplant. These receptors were obtained from a human donor who received a combined kidney and bone marrow transplant.

The chain carries TRBV5-1 and TRBJ2-5; D unclear. The ends were cut back, 5 bases at V and 5 bases at J, with 13 bases in the middle. The germline V gene has CDR1 SGHRS and CDR2 YFSETQ. CDR3 length equals 13 residues. The CDR3 region is CASSLPGPETQYF. CDR3 bases: TGCGCCAGCAGTCTCCCCGGCCCGGAGACCCAGTACTTC.

The chain employs TRBV7-2 and TRBJ2-1; a weak D match, TRBD2 (5 bases). The germline gives CDR1 SGHTA, CDR2 FQGNSA. Trimming removed 8 bases from V and 6 bases from J, with 14 bases in between. The length of the CDR3 is 13 residues. The CDR3 nucleotides read TGTGCCAGCGTCACATTAGGAGGCAATGAGCAGTTCTTC. Translation gives CASVTLGGNEQFF.

The J gene is TRBJ2-7, the V gene TRBV6-5; possibly TRBD1 or TRBD2 for D (5 bases each). This CDR3 contains 14 residues. Germline values: CDR1 MNHEY, CDR2 SVGAGI. Trimming took 4 bases from V and 3 from J, leaving 13 bases between them. CDR3 protein: CASSLGRAHYEQYF. For the CDR3, the DNA is TGTGCCAGCAGTTTGGGGCGGGCCCACTACGAGCAGTACTTC.

V usage is TRBV19 and J usage is TRBJ2-3; 10 nucleotides agree with TRBD2. The J segment lost 2 bases and the V segment lost 6 bases, leaving 5 bases of the junction unmatched. The CDR3 totals 15 residues. Germline V gene data show CDR1 as LNHDA and CDR2 as SQIVND (reference sequence). CDR3 amino acids: CASRGSGRPTDTQYF. DNA for the CDR3: TGTGCCAGTAGGGGTAGCGGGAGGCCCACAGATACGCAGTATTTT.

J is TRBJ1-1 and V is TRBV28, with D maybe TRBD1 (5 bases). V lost 5 bases and J 7 bases, leaving 17 bases between the germline ends. Germline CDR1 and CDR2: MDHEN and SYDVKM. The length of the CDR3 is 14 residues. The DNA of the CDR3 is TGTGCCAGCAGTGAGGTGGTCTTGGGGGTTGAAGCTTTCTTT. It specifies CASSEVVLGVEAFF.

This clone was picked up one time. The chain employs TRBV28 and TRBJ2-3, with TRBD2 matching over 10 bases. Looked up from germline, CDR1 is MDHEN and CDR2 is SYDVKM. The junction had 6 bases not matched to a gene; V was cut back by 5 bases and J by 1 base. The CDR3 totals 16 residues. In DNA form, the CDR3 reads TGTGCCAGCAGTAGGGGGGGGACTAGCGGCACAGATACGCAGTATTTT. Residues: CASSRGGTSGTDTQYF.

This clone was seen only a few times. The rearrangement joins TRBV5-6 to TRBJ2-3; TRBD1 matches at 8 bases. The CDR3 sequence is 16 residues long. The V gene end was trimmed by 5 bases and the J gene end by 5 bases; junction bases not matched to a gene: 13. Germline CDR1 and CDR2: SGHDT and YYEEEE. The CDR3 sequence: CASSNPRTGIGDTQYF. CDR3 coding DNA: TGTGCCAGCAGTAATCCTCGGACAGGGATAGGAGATACGCAGTATTTT.

J is TRBJ2-7 and V is TRBV5-1, with D unresolved. Germline-derived CDR1 and CDR2 are SGHRS and YFSETQ. The CDR3 has 14 amino acids. V was pared by 4 bases and J by 6 bases, with 17 bases between. CDR3 in DNA: TGCGCCAGCAGCCCTGGGTTGTTCGGCGGCGAGCAGTACTTC. Translated, it gives CASSPGLFGGEQYF.

In DNA form, the CDR3 reads TGTGCCAGCAGCTTGGTGGAGGGCCACGAGCAGTACTTC. Its translation is CASSLVEGHEQYF. This chain links TRBV5-8 with TRBJ2-7; weak D call: TRBD2 (6 bases). Deletions cut 0 bases from V and 5 bases from J, with 9 bases between. Germline loops: CDR1 SGHTS, CDR2 YDEGEE. This CDR3 is built from 13 residues.

The CDR3 sequence is CASSLIRSGELFF. In nucleotides, the CDR3 is TGTGCCAGCAGCTTAATCAGATCCGGGGAGCTGTTTTTT. The chain recombines TRBV7-2 with TRBJ2-2, with unresolved D. This CDR3 contains 13 residues. Germline values: CDR1 SGHTA, CDR2 FQGNSA. The V end was cut by 2 bases, the J end by 6 bases, with 7 bases between.

This clone has just one count. CDR3 amino acids: CASRGEGRLFTDTQYF. DNA of the CDR3: TGTGCCAGTAGGGGGGAGGGGCGCCTATTCACAGATACGCAGTATTTT. The chain has TRBV19 and TRBJ2-3; TRBD2 matches at 7 bases. The CDR3 has 16 residues. CDR1 is LNHDA and CDR2 is SQIVND in the germline V gene (reference sequence). The V segment lost 6 bases and the J segment 2 bases; nucleotides outside the gene matches: 11.

The chain combines TRBV11-2 with TRBJ1-5; D possibly corresponds to TRBD1 (6 bases). CDR3 length: 13 amino acids. Germline assignment: CDR1 SGHAT and CDR2 FQNNGV. Trimming left V 0 bases short and J 6 bases short, with 6 bases between. CDR3 sequence reads: CASSLDRGQPQHF. CDR3 bases: TGTGCCAGCAGCTTAGACAGGGGTCAGCCCCAGCATTTT.

The chain is built from TRBV6-1 and TRBJ1-1; D not resolved. V was cut by 2 bases and J by 1 base, with 8 bases left in between. Germline CDR1 and CDR2: MNHNS and SASEGT. CDR3 length: 14 residues. Written as DNA, the CDR3 is TGTGCCAGCAGTGAATCCGGACGGAACACTGAAGCTTTCTTT. This gives the protein CASSESGRNTEAFF.

The chain employs TRBV6-5 and TRBJ2-5; possibly TRBD2 for D (6 bases). Trimming pared 2 bases from V and 5 bases from J, leaving 15 bases between. CDR1 is MNHEY and CDR2 is SVGAGI in the germline V gene. This CDR3 is 15 amino acids long. CDR3 loop: CASSYGSLGGETQYF. CDR3 DNA sequence: TGTGCCAGCAGTTACGGGAGTCTAGGAGGGGAGACCCAGTACTTC.

The chain joins TRBV10-1 to TRBJ2-5; D is unclear. Germline V lookup: CDR1 WNHNN, CDR2 SYGVQD (reference sequence). Trimming removed 8 bases from V and 2 bases from J, with 12 bases in between. This CDR3 is built from 13 residues. CDR3 sequence (DNA): TGCGCCAGCGCCCCGGGCAGTCAAGAGACCCAGTACTTC. Translation: CASAPGSQETQYF.

This chain uses TRBV30 with TRBJ1-1; D remains ambiguous. Germline CDR1 and CDR2: GTSNPN and SVGIG (reference sequence). CDR3 size: 14 residues. Deletions cut 0 bases from V and 4 bases from J, with 12 bases between. The chain's CDR3 is CAWSVSLQGTEAFF. The CDR3 DNA follows: TGTGCCTGGAGTGTATCCCTACAAGGCACTGAAGCTTTCTTT.

The rearrangement uses TRBV5-1 and TRBJ2-7, with D possibly being TRBD1 or TRBD2 (5 bases each). There are 15 residues in the CDR3. CDR1 and CDR2 from the germline V gene are SGHRS and YFSETQ. V was trimmed by 0 bases and J by 0 bases, leaving 10 bases between them. This chain's CDR3 is CASSLAAGSSYEQYF. In DNA, the CDR3 is TGCGCCAGCAGCTTGGCGGCAGGGAGCTCCTACGAGCAGTACTTC.

The rearrangement links TRBV9 to TRBJ1-2; 7 nucleotides agree with TRBD1. Germline V gene data show CDR1 as SGDLS and CDR2 as YYNGEE. With V trimmed by 4 bases and J by 3 bases, 6 bases remained unmatched. The CDR3 is 14 residues long. CDR3 sequence (DNA): TGTGCCAGCAGCCTACAGGGGCAGGACTATGGCTACACCTTC. It yields the protein CASSLQGQDYGYTF. The variable domain in full, completed from reference TRBV9 and TRBJ1-2, reads DSGVTQTPKHLITATGQRVTLRCSPRSGDLSVYWYQQSLDQGLQFLIQYYNGEERAKGNILERFSAQQFPDLHSELNLSSLELGDSALYFCASSLQGQDYGYTFGSGTRLTVV.

This rearrangement joins TRBV7-9 to TRBJ2-5, with D perhaps matching TRBD2 (5 bases). Germline CDR1 SEHNR, CDR2 FQNEAQ (reference sequence). The V end was cut by 2 bases, the J end by 3 bases, with 13 bases between. This CDR3 has 15 residues. The CDR3 is CASSLRYPREETQYF. For the CDR3, the DNA is TGTGCCAGCAGCTTAAGGTACCCGCGGGAAGAGACCCAGTACTTC.

The chain couples TRBV5-1 to TRBJ2-7; 7 nucleotides line up with TRBD1. CDR1 is SGHRS, CDR2 YFSETQ, per germline. V shed 0 bases, J shed 4 bases, and the junction held 7 bases outside the gene matches. The CDR3 runs to 15 residues. CDR3 sequence: CASSLGGTAKYEQYF. CDR3 DNA sequence: TGCGCCAGCAGCTTGGGTGGGACAGCCAAATACGAGCAGTACTTC. The full variable domain, rest sourced from reference TRBV5-1 and TRBJ2-7, is KAGVTQTPRYLIKTRGQQVTLSCSPISGHRSVSWYQQTPGQGLQFLFEYFSETQRNKGNFPGRFSGRQFSNSRSEMNVSTLELGDSALYLCASSLGGTAKYEQYFGPGTRLTVT.

The chain couples TRBV5-1 to TRBJ2-5, with D maybe TRBD1 (5 bases). Per the germline V gene, CDR1 is SGHRS and CDR2 is YFSETQ. The CDR3 length is 14 residues. Trimming stripped 4 bases from V and 3 bases from J, with 13 bases between. CDR3 in amino acids: CASSPGAGKETQYF. The CDR3 DNA is TGCGCCAGCAGCCCTGGAGCAGGGAAAGAGACCCAGTACTTC.

V and J are TRBV5-7 and TRBJ1-4; D call uncertain. Being an ORF, TRBV5-7 has a function that is uncertain. Trimming shortened V by 0 bases and J by 3 bases, and 9 bases separated the two germline ends. There are 15 residues in the CDR3. The chain's CDR3 is CASSLGGGPNEKLFF. In DNA, the CDR3 is TGTGCCAGCAGCTTGGGAGGTGGTCCTAATGAAAAACTGTTTTTT.

The rearrangement uses TRBV7-2 and TRBJ1-6; D is uncertain. CDR1 is SGHTA and CDR2 is FQGNSA in the germline V gene. The CDR3 consists of 14 residues. Trimming removed 1 base from V and 8 bases from J, with 9 bases in between. The chain's CDR3 is CASSLVGKDSPLHF. The DNA of the CDR3 is TGTGCCAGCAGCTTAGTAGGGAAGGATTCACCCCTCCACTTT.

This clone was observed once. The gene calls are TRBV27 and TRBJ1-1; weak D call: TRBD1 (6 bases). The CDR3 length is 14 residues. V was clipped by 2 bases and J by 5 bases, with 12 bases between them. Per the germline V gene, CDR1 is MNHEY and CDR2 is SMNVEV (reference sequence). This CDR3 is CASSLNGRGTEAFF. The CDR3 nucleotides are TGTGCCAGCAGTTTAAATGGGAGGGGGACTGAAGCTTTCTTT.